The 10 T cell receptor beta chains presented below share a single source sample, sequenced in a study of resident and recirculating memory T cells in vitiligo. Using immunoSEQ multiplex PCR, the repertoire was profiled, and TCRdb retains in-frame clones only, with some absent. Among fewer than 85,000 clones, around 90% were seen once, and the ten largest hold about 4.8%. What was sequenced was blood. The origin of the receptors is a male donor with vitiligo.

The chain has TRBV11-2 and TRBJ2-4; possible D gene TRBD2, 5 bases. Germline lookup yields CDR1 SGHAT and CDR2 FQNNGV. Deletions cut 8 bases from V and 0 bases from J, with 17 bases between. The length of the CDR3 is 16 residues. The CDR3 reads CASGPEAGLAKNIQYF. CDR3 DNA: TGTGCCAGCGGACCCGAGGCGGGTCTAGCCAAAAACATTCAGTACTTC.

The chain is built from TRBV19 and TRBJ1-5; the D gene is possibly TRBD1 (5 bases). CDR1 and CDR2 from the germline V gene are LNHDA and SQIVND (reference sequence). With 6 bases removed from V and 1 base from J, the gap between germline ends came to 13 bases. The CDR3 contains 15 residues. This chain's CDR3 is CASSSDRGSNQPQHF. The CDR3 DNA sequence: TGTGCCAGTAGCTCAGACCGGGGGAGCAATCAGCCCCAGCATTTT.

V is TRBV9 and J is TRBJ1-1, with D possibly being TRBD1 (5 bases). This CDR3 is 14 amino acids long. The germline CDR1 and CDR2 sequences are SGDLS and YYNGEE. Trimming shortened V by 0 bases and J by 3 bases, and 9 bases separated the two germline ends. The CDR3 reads CASSVALRDTEAFF. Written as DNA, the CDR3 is TGTGCCAGCAGCGTAGCCCTCAGGGACACTGAAGCTTTCTTT.

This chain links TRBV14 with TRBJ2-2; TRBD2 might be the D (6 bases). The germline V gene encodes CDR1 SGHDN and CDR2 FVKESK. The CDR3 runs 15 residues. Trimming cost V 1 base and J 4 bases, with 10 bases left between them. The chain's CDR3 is CASSQALATTGELFF. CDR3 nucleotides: TGTGCCAGCAGCCAAGCGCTAGCGACCACCGGGGAGCTGTTTTTT.

This CDR3 reads CAGTPSGPAGGQPQHF. In DNA form, the CDR3 reads TGTGCCGGCACCCCCTCGGGACCCGCCGGAGGGCAGCCCCAGCATTTT. The chain recombines TRBV28 with TRBJ1-5, with D maybe TRBD1 (5 bases). The CDR3 runs to 16 residues. The germline CDR1 and CDR2 sequences are MDHEN and SYDVKM. Trimming took 11 bases from V and 7 from J, leaving 27 bases between them.

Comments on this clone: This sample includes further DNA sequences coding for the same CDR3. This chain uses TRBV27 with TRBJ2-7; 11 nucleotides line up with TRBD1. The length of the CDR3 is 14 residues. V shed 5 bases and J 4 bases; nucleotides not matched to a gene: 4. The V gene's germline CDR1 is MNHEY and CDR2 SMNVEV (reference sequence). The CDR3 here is CASSPGTGGYEQYF. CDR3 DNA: TGTGCCAGCAGTCCCGGGACAGGGGGGTACGAGCAGTACTTC.

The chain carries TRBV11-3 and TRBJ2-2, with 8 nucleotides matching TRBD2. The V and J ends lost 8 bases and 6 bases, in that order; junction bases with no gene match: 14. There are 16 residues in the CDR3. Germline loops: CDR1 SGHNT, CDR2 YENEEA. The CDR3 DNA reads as TGTGCCAGCGGCCGGGGGGGCGGGACCGGTGCCGGGGAGCTGTTTTTT. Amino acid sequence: CASGRGGGTGAGELFF.

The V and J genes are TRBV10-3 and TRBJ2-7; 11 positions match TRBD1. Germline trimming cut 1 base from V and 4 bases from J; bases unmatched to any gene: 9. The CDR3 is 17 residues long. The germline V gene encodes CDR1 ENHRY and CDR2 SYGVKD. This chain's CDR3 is CAISELAGDRGVYEQYF. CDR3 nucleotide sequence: TGTGCCATCAGTGAGTTGGCGGGGGACAGGGGGGTTTACGAGCAGTACTTC.

CDR3 coding DNA: TGTGCCAGCTCACCACGGGCAGGGGGCGAGGCTCAGCCCCAGCATTTT. Amino acids: CASSPRAGGEAQPQHF. This chain links TRBV18 with TRBJ1-5; the match to TRBD1 covers 8 bases. The CDR3 is 16 residues long. Germline-derived CDR1 and CDR2 are KGHSH and LQKENI. The trim removed 1 base at V and 6 bases at J, leaving 8 bases unmatched.

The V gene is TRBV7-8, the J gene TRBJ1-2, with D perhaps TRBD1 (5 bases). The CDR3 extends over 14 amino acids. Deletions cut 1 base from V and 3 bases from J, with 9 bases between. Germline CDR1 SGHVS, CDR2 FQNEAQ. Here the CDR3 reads CASSLGRVDYGYTF. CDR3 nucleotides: TGTGCCAGCAGCTTAGGCAGGGTCGACTATGGCTACACCTTC.